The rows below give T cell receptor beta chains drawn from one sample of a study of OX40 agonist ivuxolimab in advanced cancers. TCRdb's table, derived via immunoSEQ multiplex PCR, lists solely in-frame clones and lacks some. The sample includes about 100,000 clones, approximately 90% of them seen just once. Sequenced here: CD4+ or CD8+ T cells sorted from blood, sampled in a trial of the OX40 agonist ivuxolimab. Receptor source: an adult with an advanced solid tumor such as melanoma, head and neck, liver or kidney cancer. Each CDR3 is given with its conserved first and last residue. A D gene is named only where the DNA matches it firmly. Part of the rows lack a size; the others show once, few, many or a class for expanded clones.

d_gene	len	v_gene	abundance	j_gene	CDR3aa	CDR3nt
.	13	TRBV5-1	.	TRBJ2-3	CASSPLGPVTQYF	TGCGCCAGCAGCCCCCTAGGCCCAGTAACGCAGTATTTT
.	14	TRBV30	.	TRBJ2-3	CALSPGTLADTQYF	TGTGCCTTATCCCCCGGGACACTCGCAGATACGCAGTATTTT
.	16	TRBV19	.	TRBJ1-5	CASSNYLTMGNQPQHF	TGTGCCAGTAGTAACTATTTGACGATGGGAAATCAGCCCCAGCATTTT
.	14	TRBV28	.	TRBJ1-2	CASSSRRKNYGYTF	TGTGCCAGCAGTTCCCGCCGAAAGAACTATGGCTACACCTTC
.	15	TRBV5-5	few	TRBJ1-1	CASSLGQTRNTEAFF	TGTGCCAGCAGCTTGGGACAGACGAGGAACACTGAAGCTTTCTTT
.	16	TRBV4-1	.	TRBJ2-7	CASSQDKETRGDEQYF	TGCGCCAGCAGCCAAGATAAAGAGACTAGGGGCGACGAGCAGTACTTC
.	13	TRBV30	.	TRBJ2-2	CAWSVKSGGELFF	TGTGCCTGGAGTGTAAAATCGGGAGGGGAGCTGTTTTTT
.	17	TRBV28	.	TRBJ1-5	CASSVRGSLYSNQPQHF	TGTGCCAGCAGTGTTCGGGGTAGCCTTTATAGCAATCAGCCCCAGCATTTT
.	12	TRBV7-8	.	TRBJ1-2	CASSAPGLGYTF	TGTGCCAGCAGCGCCCCGGGCCTGGGCTACACCTTC
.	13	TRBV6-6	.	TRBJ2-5	CASSAPAQETQYF	TGTGCCAGCAGCGCCCCCGCCCAAGAGACCCAGTACTTC
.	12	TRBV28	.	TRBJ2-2	CASSSQGWELFF	TGTGCCAGCAGTTCACAGGGTTGGGAGCTGTTTTTT
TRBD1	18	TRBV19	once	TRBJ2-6	CASSIATGGSAGANVLTF	TGTGCCAGTAGTATTGCGACAGGGGGCAGCGCTGGGGCCAACGTCCTGACTTTC
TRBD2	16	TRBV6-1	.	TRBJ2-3	CASSEGLGEGRYTQYF	TGTGCCAGCAGTGAAGGTCTGGGGGAGGGCCGTTATACGCAGTATTTT
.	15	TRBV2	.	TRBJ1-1	CASSEAGGSGTEAFF	TGTGCCAGCAGTGAAGCGGGGGGGTCTGGCACTGAAGCTTTCTTT